This passage covers 15 T cell receptor beta chains from one sample sequenced in a study of beta chain features in type 1 diabetes (dated by TCRdb to about 2018). The receptor library was made with the immunoSEQ multiplex PCR assay. The High Capacity cDNA Reverse Transcription Kit was used to reverse transcribe all of the isolated RNA, meaning that expressed TCRB transcripts were what got sequenced. Imported from immuneACCESS, the table was reduced by TCRdb to in-frame sequences with V and J called. These copies leave out some clones; in studies compared against another copy, an unresolved V gene accounts for under half, and the cause of the remainder is not known. A total of 250,000 to 350,000 clones appear in this sample, 14% of them only once. Approximately 6.7% of the sample is in the top ten clones. Source material: central memory CD4+ T cells from blood. The receptor set was obtained from a man between 25 and 39 years old in good health.

The CDR3 spells CASSPELGLVGSETQYF. CDR3 in DNA: TGTGCCAGCAGCCCTGAATTGGGACTAGTGGGGTCGGAGACCCAGTACTTC. The chain has TRBV9 and TRBJ2-5; 8 bases are a match to TRBD2. The CDR3 length is 17 residues. V dropped 4 bases and J dropped 5; count of bases not matched to a gene: 16. Germline loops: CDR1 SGDLS, CDR2 YYNGEE.

This clone has a handful of counts. J is TRBJ1-4 and V is TRBV7-2; D is undetermined. The ends were cut back, 5 bases at V and 8 bases at J, with 18 bases in the middle. The germline gives CDR1 SGHTA, CDR2 FQGNSA. The CDR3 is made up of 15 amino acids. CDR3 protein: CASSASLVRREKLFF. CDR3 bases: TGTGCCAGCAGCGCTTCACTCGTGCGACGGGAAAAACTGTTTTTT.

This clone was detected a few times. The J gene is TRBJ1-1, the V gene TRBV6-1; 7 bases are shared with TRBD1. Germline V gene data show CDR1 as MNHNS and CDR2 as SASEGT. Trimming removed 5 bases from V and 4 bases from J; junction bases left unmatched: 7. The CDR3 runs 14 residues. The CDR3 spells CASSKDRVGTEAFF. CDR3 DNA: TGTGCCAGCAGTAAAGACAGGGTCGGCACTGAAGCTTTCTTT.

This clone was seen only a few times. The chain uses TRBV9 and TRBJ2-3, with D uncertain. This CDR3 is built from 16 residues. In germline, CDR1 is SGDLS, CDR2 YYNGEE. Trimming removed 0 bases at V and 3 bases at J, with 14 bases between. This CDR3 is CASSVDPSAATDTQYF. DNA for the CDR3: TGTGCCAGCAGCGTAGACCCCTCAGCAGCGACAGATACGCAGTATTTT. Combining the CDR3 with reference TRBV9 and TRBJ2-3 gives the whole variable domain DSGVTQTPKHLITATGQRVTLRCSPRSGDLSVYWYQQSLDQGLQFLIQYYNGEERAKGNILERFSAQQFPDLHSELNLSSLELGDSALYFCASSVDPSAATDTQYFGPGTRLTVL.

The rearrangement uses TRBV6-6 and TRBJ1-2; TRBD1 might be the D (6 bases). V lost 2 bases and J 4 bases, leaving 8 bases between the germline ends. CDR3 length: 13 residues. Germline V lookup: CDR1 MNHNY, CDR2 SVGAGI (reference sequence). In nucleotides, the CDR3 is TGTGCCAGCAGTTACGGCAGGGGCTATGGCTACACCTTC. Protein: CASSYGRGYGYTF.

This clone was seen a few times. This chain links TRBV19 with TRBJ1-1; no clear D. Per germline, CDR1 LNHDA and CDR2 SQIVND (reference sequence). Between the trimmed V and J ends, which lost 1 base and 12 bases, there was a span of 12 bases. The CDR3 has 12 amino acids. Written as DNA, the CDR3 is TGTGCCAGTAGTATAGCGAAGGGTGTGACTTTCTTT. Translating gives CASSIAKGVTFF.

This clone has only a few counts. The V and J genes are TRBV6-1 and TRBJ1-4; 10 bases match TRBD1. V shed 5 bases, J shed 6 bases, and the junction held 3 bases outside the gene matches. There are 14 residues in the CDR3. Per germline, CDR1 MNHNS and CDR2 SASEGT. The CDR3 sequence: CASSSGTGDEKLFF. In DNA form, the CDR3 reads TGTGCCAGCAGTTCCGGGACAGGGGATGAAAAACTGTTTTTT.

V and J are TRBV7-6 and TRBJ2-3; 11 bases fit TRBD2. The germline CDR1 and CDR2 sequences are SGHVS and FNYEAQ. This CDR3 has 16 amino acids. V lost 4 bases and J lost 2; bases outside the gene matches: 5. The CDR3 DNA sequence: TGTGCCAGCAGCTCCTCTAGCGGGAGGAACACAGATACGCAGTATTTT. This codes for CASSSSSGRNTDTQYF.

J is TRBJ1-4 and V is TRBV7-3; no reliable D call. Per the germline V gene, CDR1 is SGHTA and CDR2 is FQGTGA. Trimming removed 5 bases at V and 4 bases at J, with 17 bases between. CDR3 size: 16 residues. The CDR3 reads CASSRLFVAGNEKLFF. CDR3 nucleotides: TGTGCCAGCAGCCGCCTTTTTGTCGCCGGTAATGAAAAACTGTTTTTT.

In this sample, this clone turned up a few times. This chain links TRBV7-3 with TRBJ2-5, with D uncertain. CDR1 SGHTA and CDR2 FQGTGA come from the germline V gene. V was cut by 2 bases and J by 5 bases, with 12 bases left in between. The CDR3 covers 14 residues. The CDR3 is CASSLSGLWETQYF. CDR3 nucleotides: TGTGCCAGCAGCTTATCGGGTTTGTGGGAGACCCAGTACTTC.

There are a few counts of this clone. The chain links TRBV11-3 to TRBJ1-2; D unresolved. Looked up from germline, CDR1 is SGHNT and CDR2 is YENEEA. With 8 bases removed from V and 3 bases from J, the gap between germline ends came to 10 bases. The CDR3 has 12 residues. CDR3 sequence reads: CASQGRDYGYTF. CDR3 bases: TGTGCCAGCCAAGGGAGGGACTATGGCTACACCTTC.

This clone was observed a few times. The V and J genes are TRBV11-3 and TRBJ1-3; D call uncertain. Per germline, CDR1 SGHNT and CDR2 YENEEA. The CDR3 covers 17 residues. V was cut by 4 bases and J by 0 bases, with 16 bases left in between. In DNA form, the CDR3 reads TGTGCCAGCAGCTCCCTCTCTAGAACAAACTCTGGAAACACCATATATTTT. Translating gives CASSSLSRTNSGNTIYF.

This clone was seen a few times. V usage is TRBV28 and J usage is TRBJ1-6; D is undetermined. The CDR3 length is 15 residues. In germline, CDR1 is MDHEN, CDR2 SYDVKM. Between the trimmed V and J ends, which lost 2 bases and 9 bases, there was a span of 14 bases. The CDR3 reads CASSLRQVRGSPLHF. The CDR3 DNA sequence: TGTGCCAGCAGTTTACGCCAGGTGCGGGGTTCACCCCTCCACTTT.

This rearrangement joins TRBV27 to TRBJ2-1; D unresolved. The V gene lost 2 bases and the J gene lost 0 bases, with 8 bases spanning the gap. This CDR3 is 15 amino acids long. Germline V lookup: CDR1 MNHEY, CDR2 SMNVEV (reference sequence). CDR3 bases: TGTGCCAGCAGTTTAAACACGGTCTCCTACAATGAGCAGTTCTTC. Its translation is CASSLNTVSYNEQFF.

DNA of the CDR3: TGTGCCAGCAGCGTAGTGGGGACCCTCACCAGGGGATCGGATGGCTACACCTTC. Amino acids: CASSVVGTLTRGSDGYTF. The chain couples TRBV9 to TRBJ1-2, with a tentative D call TRBD1 (6 bases). V lost 0 bases and J lost 6, with 24 bases in between. The CDR3 spans 18 residues. The V gene's germline CDR1 is SGDLS and CDR2 YYNGEE.